The 32 T cell receptor beta chains listed next were all sequenced from one sample in a study of blood T cell repertoires in COVID-19. Using immunoSEQ multiplex PCR, the repertoire was profiled, and TCRdb retains in-frame clones only, with some absent. The profile shows 150,000 to 200,000 clones, about 86% of them singletons. The specimen was peripheral blood. These receptors originate from a man aged 45-65 years with active or convalescent COVID-19.

The chain combines TRBV28 with TRBJ1-5, with TRBD1 matching 8 bases. The CDR3 covers 15 residues. Unmatched junction bases numbered 7, after V lost 5 bases and J lost 4 bases. CDR1 MDHEN and CDR2 SYDVKM come from the germline V gene. The CDR3 region is CASSGGQGGNQPQHF. Here the CDR3 DNA reads TGTGCCAGCAGTGGCGGACAGGGAGGAAATCAGCCCCAGCATTTT.

The CDR3 DNA follows: TGTGTCAGAAGCTGGTCCAACCGGGCGGGAGCTTTTCATTCGGCTAGAGAGACCCAGTACTTC. The encoded protein is CVRSWSNRAGAFHSARETQYF. The chain combines TRBV7-5 with TRBJ2-5; the D call in the table, TRBD2, was not verified against the DNA. TRBV7-5 is termed a pseudogene. The CDR3 sequence is 21 residues long.

The chain couples TRBV7-9 to TRBJ1-1; TRBD1 matches at 9 bases. Germline trimming cut 5 bases from V and 0 bases from J; bases unmatched to any gene: 4. CDR1 and CDR2 from the germline V gene are SEHNR and FQNEAQ (reference sequence). This CDR3 has 15 amino acids. The CDR3 sequence is CASSQQGALNTEAFF. DNA for the CDR3: TGTGCCAGCAGCCAACAGGGGGCTTTGAACACTGAAGCTTTCTTT.

The CDR3 sequence: CSASPGGGYTF. The CDR3 DNA reads as TGCAGTGCTAGCCCGGGGGGTGGCTACACCTTC. The V call is TRBV20-1, the J call TRBJ1-2, with TRBD1 as a possible D gene (5 bases). V was trimmed by 3 bases and J by 7 bases, leaving 9 bases between them. From germline, CDR1 is DFQATT and CDR2 SNEGSKA (reference sequence). This CDR3 spans 11 amino acids.

The chain is built from TRBV15 and TRBJ2-5, with a tentative D call TRBD2 (6 bases). CDR3 size: 15 residues. Germline V CDR1 and CDR2: LNHNV, YYDKDF (reference sequence). The germline V and J ends were trimmed by 0 bases and 0 bases, with 8 bases remaining between them. The CDR3 bases are TGTGCCACCAGCAGAGACCGGGGGTACCAAGAGACCCAGTACTTC. It encodes CATSRDRGYQETQYF. Using reference TRBV15 and TRBJ2-5 for the parts outside the CDR3, the full variable domain is DAMVIQNPRYQVTQFGKPVTLSCSQTLNHNVMYWYQQKSSQAPKLLFHYYDKDFNNEADTPDNFQSRRPNTSFCFLDIRSPGLGDTAMYLCATSRDRGYQETQYFGPGTRLLVL.

The V call is TRBV7-2, the J call TRBJ1-1; D perhaps matches TRBD1 (6 bases). V lost 5 bases, J lost 1 base, and 11 bases lay in between. Per germline, CDR1 SGHTA and CDR2 FQGNSA. There are 14 residues in the CDR3. The CDR3 loop is CASSQNRENTEAFF. The CDR3 coding sequence is TGTGCCAGCAGCCAGAACAGGGAGAACACTGAAGCTTTCTTT.

The V gene is TRBV7-3, the J gene TRBJ2-3; 14 positions match TRBD2. Germline-derived CDR1 and CDR2 are SGHTA and FQGTGA. CDR3 length: 15 residues. J was trimmed by 6 bases and V by 5 bases; bases with no gene match: 4. The CDR3 loop is CASSKGLAGADTQYF. For the CDR3, the DNA is TGTGCCAGCAGCAAGGGACTAGCGGGAGCTGATACGCAGTATTTT.

CDR3 region: CATSRLGVFGTEAFF. CDR3 bases: TGTGCCACCAGCAGATTAGGGGTTTTCGGCACTGAAGCTTTCTTT. V is TRBV15 and J is TRBJ1-1; the D gene is possibly TRBD1 (5 bases). This CDR3 is 15 amino acids long. The V end lost 2 bases, the J end lost 4 bases, and 14 bases lay between the germline ends. The V gene's germline CDR1 is LNHNV and CDR2 YYDKDF (reference sequence).

The CDR3 is CASSIKSGGSNDGYTF. The DNA of the CDR3 is TGTGCCAGTAGTATCAAATCAGGGGGAAGTAATGATGGCTACACCTTC. The V and J genes are TRBV19 and TRBJ1-2; 7 bases map to TRBD1. The CDR3 covers 16 residues. The germline gives CDR1 LNHDA, CDR2 SQIVND (reference sequence). The V and J ends lost 3 bases and 6 bases, in that order; junction bases with no gene match: 13. Together with reference TRBV19 and TRBJ1-2, the CDR3 gives the full variable domain: DGGITQSPKYLFRKEGQNVTLSCEQNLNHDAMYWYRQDPGQGLRLIYYSQIVNDFQKGDIAEGYSVSREKKESFPLTVTSAQKNPTAFYLCASSIKSGGSNDGYTFGSGTRLTVV.

This CDR3 is CASSATTGPLQYF. The CDR3 DNA follows: TGTGCCAGCAGCGCAACCACAGGTCCCTTACAGTACTTC. The chain has TRBV7-3 and TRBJ2-5, with D maybe TRBD1 (5 bases). Germline V CDR1 and CDR2: SGHTA, FQGTGA. V gave up 5 bases and J gave up 11 bases, with 18 bases separating them. The CDR3 is 13 residues long.

The genes are TRBV24-1 and TRBJ2-5; 12 positions agree with TRBD2. CDR1 is KGHDR and CDR2 is SFDVKD in the germline V gene. There are 20 residues in the CDR3. After removal of 2 bases from V and 5 bases from J, the junction contained 17 bases not matched to a gene. The CDR3 here is CATSDSNRPSSGRALETQYF. Here the CDR3 DNA reads TGTGCCACCAGTGATTCTAATCGACCTTCTAGCGGGAGGGCCCTGGAGACCCAGTACTTC.

The genes are TRBV11-1 and TRBJ1-5; a weak D match, TRBD1 (6 bases). Trimming removed 6 bases at V and 6 bases at J, with 12 bases between. CDR1 and CDR2 (germline): SGHAT, FQDESV (reference sequence). The CDR3 spans 13 residues. The CDR3 DNA reads as TGTGCCAGCAGGGGGGCGGGGGGTCAGCCCCAGCATTTT. Encoded protein: CASRGAGGQPQHF.

The chain carries TRBV18 and TRBJ2-5; D perhaps matches TRBD2 (6 bases). CDR3 length equals 15 residues. The V gene's germline CDR1 is KGHSH and CDR2 LQKENI. V dropped 2 bases and J dropped 2 bases, with 12 bases sitting between them. The CDR3 is CASSPKAAGQETQYF. The CDR3 nucleotides are TGTGCCAGCTCACCAAAGGCGGCGGGACAAGAGACCCAGTACTTC.

This chain links TRBV7-9 with TRBJ2-3, with 11 bases that match TRBD2. This CDR3 is 19 amino acids long. V shed 0 bases and J 7 bases; nucleotides not matched to a gene: 15. Germline CDR1 reads SEHNR; CDR2 reads FQNEAQ (reference sequence). In DNA, the CDR3 is TGTGCCAGCAGCTTAGCTTCAGGGACTAGCGGCTTGAGATCGAATACGCAGTATTTT. The encoded protein is CASSLASGTSGLRSNTQYF.

This chain uses TRBV30 with TRBJ2-2; 15 bases match TRBD2. In germline, CDR1 is GTSNPN, CDR2 SVGIG (reference sequence). This CDR3 has 15 residues. V dropped 8 bases and J dropped 7; count of bases not matched to a gene: 8. The CDR3 is CAGGLAGGPVGELFF. CDR3 nucleotides: TGTGCCGGCGGACTAGCGGGAGGGCCTGTCGGGGAGCTGTTTTTT.

There are a few counts of this clone. This chain joins TRBV3-1 (or the pseudogene TRBV3-2) and TRBJ1-5, with a tentative D call TRBD1 (6 bases). V was pared by 4 bases and J by 7 bases, with 8 bases between. This CDR3 contains 12 residues. The germline gives CDR1 LGHDT, CDR2 YNNKEL (reference sequence). The CDR3 region is CASSLTGQPQHF. In nucleotides, the CDR3 is TGTGCCAGCAGCCTTACAGGGCAGCCCCAGCATTTT.

This clone was seen just once. V gene TRBV18 combines with J gene TRBJ2-3; D may be TRBD2 (6 bases). This CDR3 has 15 residues. Trimming removed 6 bases at V and 2 bases at J, with 15 bases between. Germline V lookup: CDR1 KGHSH, CDR2 LQKENI. CDR3 nucleotides: TGTGCCAGCTCTGATAGGCGGGGAGACACAGATACGCAGTATTTT. Translating it yields CASSDRRGDTDTQYF. The whole variable domain, filled in from reference TRBV18 and TRBJ2-3, reads NAGVMQNPRHLVRRRGQEARLRCSPMKGHSHVYWYRQLPEEGLKFMVYLQKENIIDESGMPKERFSAEFPKEGPSILRIQQVVRGDSAAYFCASSDRRGDTDTQYFGPGTRLTVL.

The genes are TRBV19 and TRBJ1-3; 7 bases match TRBD1. J lost 2 bases, V lost 7 bases, and 8 bases had no gene match. The length of the CDR3 is 15 residues. Germline V gene sequence: CDR1 LNHDA, CDR2 SQIVND (reference sequence). The CDR3 spells CASTRQGNAGNTIYF. The CDR3, as DNA: TGTGCCAGTACTCGACAGGGAAACGCTGGAAACACCATATATTTT. Full variable domain (missing parts from reference TRBV19 and TRBJ1-3): DGGITQSPKYLFRKEGQNVTLSCEQNLNHDAMYWYRQDPGQGLRLIYYSQIVNDFQKGDIAEGYSVSREKKESFPLTVTSAQKNPTAFYLCASTRQGNAGNTIYFGEGSWLTVV.

This clone was seen only a few times. V is TRBV7-2 and J is TRBJ2-2; D remains unclear. Trimming took 5 bases from V and 5 from J, leaving 12 bases between them. This CDR3 is built from 14 residues. Germline V gene lookup returns CDR1 SGHTA and CDR2 FQGNSA. Here the CDR3 DNA reads TGTGCCAGCAGCCTGACTGAGCGTACCGGGGAGCTGTTTTTT. It encodes CASSLTERTGELFF.

CDR3 sequence (DNA): TGTGCCATCAGTGAACCCTACTCGGGGGATAATGAAAAACTGTTTTTT. Residues: CAISEPYSGDNEKLFF. The rearrangement uses TRBV10-3 and TRBJ1-4; tentatively, D is TRBD1 (5 bases). V shed 3 bases and J shed 4 bases, with 15 bases lying between them. The CDR3 totals 16 residues. Germline V gene data show CDR1 as ENHRY and CDR2 as SYGVKD.

V is TRBV7-2 and J is TRBJ2-2, with 12 bases lining up with TRBD2. There are 15 residues in the CDR3. CDR1 and CDR2 from the germline V gene are SGHTA and FQGNSA. Trimming took 4 bases from V and 4 from J; bases not matched to a gene: 1. In DNA form, the CDR3 reads TGTGCCAGCAGCTGGGGACTAGCGGGCACCGGGGAGCTGTTTTTT. As protein: CASSWGLAGTGELFF.

The gene calls are TRBV4-2 and TRBJ2-5; 8 bases fit TRBD2. J gave up 5 bases and V 6 bases, and 11 bases lay outside the gene matches. The CDR3 length is 15 residues. CDR1 and CDR2 from the germline V gene are LGHNA and YNFKEQ. The DNA of the CDR3 is TGTGCCAGCAGTCCCAGCGGGAGTGCTATCGAGACCCAGTACTTC. It translates to CASSPSGSAIETQYF.

The chain couples TRBV19 to TRBJ2-4; tentatively, D is TRBD1 (6 bases). Trimming left V 8 bases short and J 0 bases short, with 26 bases between. In germline, CDR1 is LNHDA, CDR2 SQIVND (reference sequence). This CDR3 region has 19 residues. The CDR3, as DNA: TGTGCCAGTGCTAATCAGGGGCCTGCAAACTCCCTAGCCAAAAACATTCAGTACTTC. Protein: CASANQGPANSLAKNIQYF.

The rearrangement joins TRBV2 to TRBJ1-4; 10 nucleotides agree with TRBD1. V lost 8 bases and J lost 8; bases outside the gene matches: 5. The CDR3 has 13 residues. CDR1 SNHLY and CDR2 FYNNEI come from the germline V gene. The CDR3 loop is CASDRGHREKLFF. The CDR3 DNA follows: TGTGCCAGCGACAGGGGGCATAGGGAAAAACTGTTTTTT.

The chain recombines TRBV18 with TRBJ2-5; D is ambiguous. Germline V gene lookup returns CDR1 KGHSH and CDR2 LQKENI. CDR3 length: 16 residues. V shed 0 bases and J shed 0 bases, with 11 bases lying between them. In DNA, the CDR3 is TGTGCCAGCTCACCACCTCCCCAGGTGTACCAAGAGACCCAGTACTTC. Encoded protein: CASSPPPQVYQETQYF.

On this clone itself: This same CDR3 is encoded by further DNA sequences in the sample. This chain links TRBV4-1 with TRBJ2-3; no reliable D call. The CDR3 consists of 15 residues. V lost 0 bases and J 0 bases, leaving 7 bases between the germline ends. Per the germline V gene, CDR1 is MGHRA and CDR2 is YSYEKL. The CDR3 DNA sequence: TGCGCCAGCAGCCAAGATCCGGTTAGCACAGATACGCAGTATTTT. Encoded protein: CASSQDPVSTDTQYF.

This clone was detected many times. The sample contains more than one DNA sequence encoding this CDR3. The chain couples TRBV6-6 to TRBJ1-5; 10 bases match TRBD1. CDR1 and CDR2 (germline): MNHNY, SVGAGI (reference sequence). CDR3 length: 14 amino acids. V lost 6 bases to trimming and J lost 3 bases; unmatched junction nucleotides: 2. The CDR3 spells CASRGQGTNQPQHF. The DNA of the CDR3 is TGTGCCAGCAGGGGACAGGGGACCAATCAGCCCCAGCATTTT.

This sequence joins TRBV6-5 and TRBJ1-2; 7 bases line up with TRBD1. Germline loops: CDR1 MNHEY, CDR2 SVGAGI. Trimming removed 8 bases from V and 7 bases from J; junction bases left unmatched: 1. The CDR3 is 10 residues long. The CDR3 sequence is CASRDSGYTF. CDR3 nucleotide sequence: TGTGCCAGCCGGGACAGTGGCTACACCTTC.

This clone was recorded a few times. The chain has TRBV10-2 and TRBJ2-1; 9 nucleotides agree with TRBD2. The ends lost 7 bases at V and 9 bases at J; junction bases unmatched: 13. Looked up from germline, CDR1 is WSHSY and CDR2 is SAAADI. The CDR3 sequence is 15 residues long. The DNA for the CDR3 is TGCGCCAGCATTCCCGGGACTAGCCTGGACCGTGAGCAGTTCTTC. Its translation is CASIPGTSLDREQFF.

The V gene is TRBV9, the J gene TRBJ1-2; TRBD1 is a possible D gene (6 bases). This CDR3 has 15 residues. V was shortened by 0 bases and J by 4 bases, with 13 bases between the two germline ends. Germline V gene sequence: CDR1 SGDLS, CDR2 YYNGEE. CDR3 DNA: TGTGCCAGCAGCGTAGAGGGGGAAGGGTCCTATGGCTACACCTTC. Its translation is CASSVEGEGSYGYTF.

The rearrangement links TRBV18 to TRBJ1-1, with D unresolved. Trimming removed 1 base from V and 0 bases from J, with 6 bases in between. The CDR3 is made up of 14 amino acids. CDR1 and CDR2 from the germline V gene are KGHSH and LQKENI. CDR3 protein: CASSPRQVNTEAFF. The CDR3 nucleotides are TGTGCCAGCTCACCACGCCAGGTGAACACTGAAGCTTTCTTT.

V is TRBV7-3 and J is TRBJ2-2, with TRBD2 matching over 9 bases. The CDR3 has 18 residues. Looked up from germline, CDR1 is SGHTA and CDR2 is FQGTGA. V was pared by 4 bases and J by 0 bases, with 9 bases of the junction left unmatched. CDR3 bases: TGTGCCAGCAGCTCAGAACCAGCGGGAGGACCGAACACCGGGGAGCTGTTTTTT. This sequence encodes CASSSEPAGGPNTGELFF.